This TCR beta chain is drawn from a study of CD8 T cells in Susac syndrome. Overall study findings and caveats: The TCR sequencing and HLA analysis in the study involved a relatively small number of individuals, as the study acknowledged.

An amount of RNA that ranged from roughly 0.45 to 1 ug was reverse transcribed with random hexamers. By means of immunoSEQ multiplex PCR, TCR beta CDR3 spanning 54 Vbeta and 13 Jbeta underwent amplification. TCRdb re-analysed the immunoSEQ multiplex PCR reads in MiXCR, keeping a single row per CDR3 protein. The sample lists about 73,000 distinct CDR3 sequences; approximately 94% were seen once. Per the germline V gene, CDR1 is MNHNS and CDR2 is SASEGT. There are 11 residues in the CDR3. After removal of 6 bases from V and 13 bases from J, the junction contained 7 bases not matched to a gene. The multiple sclerosis control group consisted of treatment-naive patients whose relapsing-remitting disease, which was either stable or active, fulfilled revised McDonald criteria. As to this clonotype: Its antigen is unidentified.

V and J are TRBV6-1 and TRBJ2-3; 7 positions agree with TRBD2. The sample comprised CD8+ T cells from PBMCs. This clonotype was obtained from a human donor with multiple sclerosis. CDR3 DNA: TGTGCCAGCAGGGGGGGAGGGCAGGAGTATTTT. Amino acids: CASRGGGQEYF.